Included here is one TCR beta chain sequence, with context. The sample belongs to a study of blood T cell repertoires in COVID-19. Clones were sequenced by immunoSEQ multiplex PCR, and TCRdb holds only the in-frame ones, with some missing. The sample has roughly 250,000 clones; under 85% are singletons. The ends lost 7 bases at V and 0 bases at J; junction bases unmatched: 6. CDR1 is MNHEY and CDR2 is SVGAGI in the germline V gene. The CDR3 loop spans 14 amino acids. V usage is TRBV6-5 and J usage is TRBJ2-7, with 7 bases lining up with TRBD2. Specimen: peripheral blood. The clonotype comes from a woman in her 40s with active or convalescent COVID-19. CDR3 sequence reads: CASNWGGSSYEQYF. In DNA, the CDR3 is TGTGCCAGCAACTGGGGGGGGAGCTCCTACGAGCAGTACTTC.